Listed below are T cell receptor beta chains from one sample, sequenced in a study of cytomegalovirus exposure and HLA in healthy donors. Sequenced by immunoSEQ multiplex PCR; TCRdb stores in-frame clones only, minus some. The profile shows roughly 150,000 clones, around 85% of them singletons. Source material: PBMCs. The receptor set was obtained from a boy aged 2 to 9 in good health and CMV-seronegative. The CDR3 runs from the conserved cysteine through the conserved F or W. D genes are given only for firm matches. Some rows have no size entry. The others give once, few or many, or a class for an expanded clone.

CDR3 | DNA | D | J | V | size
CASSLRGVNQPQHF | TGTGCCAGCAGCTTACGTGGAGTTAATCAGCCCCAGCATTTT | - | TRBJ1-5 | TRBV13 | -
CAKTNLATGYLLF | TGTGCCAAAACCAACCTAGCGACAGGGTACTTGCTCTTC | - | TRBJ2-1 | TRBV7-9 | -
CASGQGAVFPAKNIQYF | TGTGCTAGTGGACAGGGGGCGGTATTTCCAGCCAAAAACATTCAGTACTTC | TRBD1 | TRBJ2-4 | TRBV12-5 | -
CASSQVGQASSELFF | TGTGCCAGCAGCCAAGTCGGCCAGGCGTCCTCGGAACTGTTTTTT | - | TRBJ1-4 | TRBV4-2 | once
CASRPTGYSPLHF | TGCGCCAGCAGGCCGACAGGTTATTCACCCCTCCACTTT | - | TRBJ1-6 | TRBV23-1 | -
CASSQPDRGPAGGYTF | TGTGCCAGCAGCCAGCCTGACAGGGGCCCGGCAGGTGGCTACACCTTC | TRBD1 | TRBJ1-2 | TRBV4-2 | -
CASSLGSGGSYNEQFF | TGTGCCAGCAGCTTGGGGTCAGGGGGATCCTACAATGAGCAGTTCTTC | TRBD1 | TRBJ2-1 | TRBV5-4 | -
CASTQGDRVYGYTF | TGTGCCAGCACCCAGGGGGACAGGGTCTATGGCTACACCTTC | TRBD1 | TRBJ1-2 | TRBV28 | -
CASSAGYWETQYF | TGCGCCAGCAGCGCGGGGTACTGGGAGACCCAGTACTTC | - | TRBJ2-5 | TRBV5-1 | -
CASSMGQGYEQYF | TGTGCCAGTAGTATGGGGCAGGGCTACGAGCAGTACTTC | - | TRBJ2-7 | TRBV19 | -
CASSAPQGNSYEQYF | TGTGCCAGCAGCGCACCACAGGGAAACTCCTACGAGCAGTACTTC | - | TRBJ2-7 | TRBV7-3 | -
CASSLTGKNTEAFF | TGTGCCAGCAGTTTGACAGGGAAGAACACTGAAGCTTTCTTT | TRBD1 | TRBJ1-1 | TRBV7-3 | -
CASSSRTSGTSTDTQYF | TGCGCCAGCAGCTCGAGGACTAGCGGTACTAGCACAGATACGCAGTATTTT | TRBD2 | TRBJ2-3 | TRBV5-1 | -
CASSVQTSGATYEQYF | TGCGCCAGCAGCGTCCAGACTAGCGGGGCAACCTACGAGCAGTACTTC | TRBD2 | TRBJ2-7 | TRBV5-1 | -
CASSPNRAYQETQYF | TGTGCCAGCTCGCCCAACAGGGCGTACCAAGAGACCCAGTACTTC | - | TRBJ2-5 | TRBV18 | -
CASSPSMVGLRYGYTF | TGTGCCAGCAGTCCCAGCATGGTGGGGCTACGGTATGGCTACACCTTC | - | TRBJ1-2 | TRBV28 | -
CAWSVFAGNNQPQHF | TGTGCCTGGAGTGTATTCGCAGGTAACAATCAGCCCCAGCATTTT | - | TRBJ1-5 | TRBV30 | -
CASSPTPGGALGNTIYF | TGTGCCAGCAGCCCAACCCCAGGGGGCGCGCTCGGAAACACCATATATTTT | TRBD1 | TRBJ1-3 | TRBV9 | -
CAWSVLVNTEAFF | TGTGCCTGGAGTGTACTGGTAAACACTGAAGCTTTCTTT | - | TRBJ1-1 | TRBV30 | -
CASSQGRGQTKETQYF | TGCGCCAGCAGCCAAGGTAGGGGACAGACTAAAGAGACCCAGTACTTC | TRBD1 | TRBJ2-5 | TRBV4-1 | -
CASSHPDSPYQETQYF | TGCGCCAGCAGCCACCCGGACAGCCCGTACCAAGAGACCCAGTACTTC | - | TRBJ2-5 | TRBV4-1 | -
CASSEAGGSGELFF | TGTGCCAGCAGTGAAGCAGGGGGCTCCGGGGAGCTGTTTTTT | TRBD1 | TRBJ2-2 | TRBV6-1 | -
CAWEETGSSYEQYF | TGTGCCTGGGAGGAGACAGGGTCGTCCTACGAGCAGTACTTC | TRBD1 | TRBJ2-7 | TRBV30 | -
CASTQVQGFGNSPLHF | TGTGCCAGCACCCAAGTCCAGGGTTTCGGGAATTCACCCCTCCACTTT | - | TRBJ1-6 | TRBV4-2 | -
CASSRQSTTNEKLFF | TGTGCCAGTAGTCGACAGAGTACAACTAATGAAAAACTGTTTTTT | - | TRBJ1-4 | TRBV19 | -
CASSFRELSTDTQYF | TGTGCCAGCAGCTTTCGGGAGCTTAGCACAGATACGCAGTATTTT | - | TRBJ2-3 | TRBV5-8 | -
CASSSQGNTEAFF | TGTGCCAGCAGCTCACAGGGGAACACTGAAGCTTTCTTT | - | TRBJ1-1 | TRBV6-4 | -
CSAPRSLGGRYGVNTEAFF | TGCAGCGCTCCCCGGAGTTTAGGCGGTCGTTACGGGGTGAACACTGAAGCTTTCTTT | - | TRBJ1-1 | TRBV29-1 | -
CAWRRQGRTEAFF | TGTGCCTGGAGGAGACAGGGACGGACTGAAGCTTTCTTT | TRBD1 | TRBJ1-1 | TRBV30 | -
CASSRGAGAKNIQYF | TGTGCCAGCAGTCGGGGGGCAGGAGCCAAAAACATTCAGTACTTC | - | TRBJ2-4 | TRBV9 | once
CASSQVERGEQYF | TGTGCCAGCAGCCAAGTGGAGAGGGGGGAGCAGTACTTC | - | TRBJ2-7 | TRBV4-2 | -
CARSTRGAGELFF | TGTGCCAGAAGCACCAGGGGTGCCGGGGAGCTGTTTTTT | - | TRBJ2-2 | TRBV5-3 | once
CASSPYGTGDLETQYF | TGTGCCAGCAGTCCCTATGGCACGGGGGATTTAGAGACCCAGTACTTC | - | TRBJ2-5 | TRBV28 | -
CASSSPGQGYEQYF | TGTGCCAGCAGCTCCCCCGGACAGGGATACGAGCAGTACTTC | TRBD1 | TRBJ2-7 | TRBV11-2 | -
CASSFTWDRDLRGTQYF | TGCGCCAGCAGCTTCACTTGGGACAGGGACCTACGGGGGACCCAGTACTTC | TRBD1 | TRBJ2-5 | TRBV5-1 | -
CASSLQGAYTEAFF | TGTGCCAGCAGTTTACAGGGGGCCTACACTGAAGCTTTCTTT | TRBD1 | TRBJ1-1 | TRBV27 | -
CASSIMDRGVRTEAFF | TGTGCCAGTAGTATAATGGACAGGGGGGTCCGCACTGAAGCTTTCTTT | TRBD1 | TRBJ1-1 | TRBV19 | once
CASSSIYTGEETQYF | TGTGCCAGCAGCTCTATTTACACAGGGGAAGAGACCCAGTACTTC | TRBD1 | TRBJ2-5 | TRBV5-4 | few
CASSLAGGRLTDTQYF | TGTGCCAGCAGTTTAGCGGGGGGCCGACTCACAGATACGCAGTATTTT | TRBD2 | TRBJ2-3 | TRBV27 | -
CATSRVRLAGWETQYF | TGTGCCACCAGCAGAGTTCGACTAGCTGGGTGGGAGACCCAGTACTTC | TRBD2 | TRBJ2-5 | TRBV15 | once
CATSSQQGYGYTF | TGTGCCACCAGCAGCCAACAGGGCTATGGCTACACCTTC | - | TRBJ1-2 | TRBV15 | -
CASSYQELSYNEQFF | TGTGCCAGCAGCTACCAGGAACTTTCCTACAATGAGCAGTTCTTC | - | TRBJ2-1 | TRBV7-9 | -
CASSYTQTNGYTF | TGTGCCAGCAGTTACACACAGACTAATGGCTACACCTTC | - | TRBJ1-2 | TRBV6-5 | -
CASGGRPYEQYF | TGTGCGAGTGGCGGGAGACCCTACGAGCAGTACTTC | TRBD2 | TRBJ2-7 | TRBV6-6 | once